This TCR beta chain was observed in a study of vaccination and CD4 T cells after COVID-19. Whole-study findings and limits: A relatively small number of convalescent patients were studied, and no early post-infection timepoints were included. Convalescent patients had a median roughly 85% of post-vaccine SARS-CoV-2-reactive clones that were detected only after vaccination, not before it.

Points on this clonotype: Its antigen remains unidentified.

This CDR3 region has 12 residues. Germline assignment: CDR1 MNHNS and CDR2 SASEGT. Germline trimming cut 8 bases from V and 3 bases from J; bases unmatched to any gene: 1. Regarding treatment: approximately 10-day PBMC culture with coronavirus spike peptide pools or control peptides (ViraFEST assay). The cultures had half their medium swapped for fresh IL-2 medium on days 3 and 7. Oncomine TCR Beta short-read sequencing was applied to DNA from cultured CD4+ T cells. One entry per CDR3 protein results from TCRdb running MiXCR on the PCR reads. The sample carries just under 8,500 distinct CDR3 sequences, 50% to 70% recorded once.

This TCR came from a human donor who had recovered from COVID-19. The material sequenced was CD4+ T cells from blood, cultured in vitro. The chain recombines TRBV6-1 with TRBJ2-7, with 10 bases lining up with TRBD1. Here the CDR3 reads CASRDRGYEQYF. The CDR3 bases are TGTGCCAGCCGGGACAGGGGCTACGAGCAGTACTTC.